The present entry profiles one TCR beta chain with its context. As yet, its antigen is unknown. The data stem from a study of molecular identifiers for immune sequencing clone quantification. Study outcomes and limitations: Clonotypes topping 20 RNA copies carried over 97% of effector molecules but under 1% of naive ones. Spiked Jurkat TCR RNA equivalent to one cell was reportedly detectable in roughly 1 million naive cells.

V lost 3 bases and J lost 6; bases outside the gene matches: 5. Germline-derived CDR1 and CDR2 are SGHTA and FQGNSA. The CDR3 sequence is 14 residues long. Each CDR3 protein gets one entry after TCRdb re-called the PCR reads with MiXCR. The sample holds over 550,000 distinct CDR3 sequences, approximately 24% seen once. The V gene is TRBV7-2, the J gene TRBJ2-3; 8 bases are a match to TRBD2. The sequence was obtained from a human donor in good health. Some libraries in this study had Jurkat cell RNA spiked in. Sequencing was performed on naive CD8+ T cells from blood, with Jurkat cell RNA spiked in. Subset given: FACS-sorted CD8+CD4-CCR7+CD45RA+ naive T cells. For the CDR3, the DNA is TGTGCCAGCAGCTTGGGACTAGGGGGGGATACGCAGTATTTT. It codes for CASSLGLGGDTQYF. Full variable domain (rest looked up from reference TRBV7-2 and TRBJ2-3): GAGVSQSPSNKVTEKGKDVELRCDPISGHTALYWYRQSLGQGLEFLIYFQGNSAPDKSGLPSDRFSAERTGGSVSTLTIQRTQQEDSAVYLCASSLGLGGDTQYFGPGTRLTVL.